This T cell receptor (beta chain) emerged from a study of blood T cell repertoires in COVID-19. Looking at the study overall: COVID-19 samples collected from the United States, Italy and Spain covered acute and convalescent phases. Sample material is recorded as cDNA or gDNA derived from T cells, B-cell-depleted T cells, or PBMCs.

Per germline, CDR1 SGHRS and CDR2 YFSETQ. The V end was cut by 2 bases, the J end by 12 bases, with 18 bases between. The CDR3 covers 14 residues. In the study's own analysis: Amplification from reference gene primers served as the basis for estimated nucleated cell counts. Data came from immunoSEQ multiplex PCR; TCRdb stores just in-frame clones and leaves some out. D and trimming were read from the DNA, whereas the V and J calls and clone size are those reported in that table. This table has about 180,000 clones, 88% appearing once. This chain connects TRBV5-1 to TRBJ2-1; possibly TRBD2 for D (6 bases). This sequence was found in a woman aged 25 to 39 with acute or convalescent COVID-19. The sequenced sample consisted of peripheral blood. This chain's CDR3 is CASSFGTLLKGQFF. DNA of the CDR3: TGCGCCAGCAGCTTCGGGACTCTCCTCAAGGGGCAGTTCTTC.